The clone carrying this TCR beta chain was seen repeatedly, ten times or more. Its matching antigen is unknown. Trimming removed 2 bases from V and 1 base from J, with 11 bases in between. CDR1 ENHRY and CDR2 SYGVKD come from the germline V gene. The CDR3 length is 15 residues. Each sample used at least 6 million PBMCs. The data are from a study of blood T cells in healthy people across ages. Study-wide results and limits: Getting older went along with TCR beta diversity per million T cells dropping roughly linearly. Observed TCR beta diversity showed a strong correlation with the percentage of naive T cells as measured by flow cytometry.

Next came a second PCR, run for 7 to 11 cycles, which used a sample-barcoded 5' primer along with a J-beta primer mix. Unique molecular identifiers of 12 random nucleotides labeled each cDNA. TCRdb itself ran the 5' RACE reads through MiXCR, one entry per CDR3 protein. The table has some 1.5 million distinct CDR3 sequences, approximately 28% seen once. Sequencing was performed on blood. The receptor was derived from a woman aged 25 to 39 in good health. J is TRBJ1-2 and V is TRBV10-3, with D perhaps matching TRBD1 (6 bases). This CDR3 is CAISEPDRDNYGYTF. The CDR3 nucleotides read TGTGCCATCAGTGAGCCGGACAGAGATAACTATGGCTACACCTTC.